This entry features one TCR beta chain sequence. In the original workflow: Estimated nucleated cell counts came from reference gene primer amplification. The protocol was immunoSEQ multiplex PCR, while the TCRdb copy is restricted to in-frame clones and leaves out a portion. The D gene and trimming were derived from the DNA, and the V and J assignments and clone size from that table. The sample shows roughly 120,000 clones, less than 85% of them seen only once. Germline V gene data show CDR1 as MGHRA and CDR2 as YSYEKL. The V and J ends lost 3 bases and 5 bases respectively, with 6 bases between them. The CDR3 is 12 residues long. The sample comes from a study of blood T cell repertoires in COVID-19. Study at large: Researchers got acute and convalescent COVID-19 samples from the United States, Italy and Spain. From T cells, B-cell-depleted T cells, or PBMCs came the material, which was cDNA or gDNA.

This TCR was sampled from a human donor with acute or convalescent COVID-19. The donor label of this sample is uncertain. V gene TRBV4-1 combines with J gene TRBJ2-3; D call uncertain. Material for sequencing was peripheral blood. CDR3 DNA sequence: TGCGCCAGCAGCCAGGCAGGAGATACGCAGTATTTT. Amino acids: CASSQAGDTQYF.